The entry that follows covers one T cell receptor (beta chain) sequence. Antigen specificity is unknown. Sequencing was performed with immunoSEQ multiplex PCR; in TCRdb, only in-frame clones are kept and a portion is missing. The profile shows fewer than 1.6 million clones, 97% to 99% of them singletons. The data were taken from a study of shared clonotypes between healthy human individuals. On the study more broadly: Each donor's CD4 naive and CD4 memory cells filled three plates apiece, CD8 naive two, and CD8 memory one. Study-level points and caveats: The study drew on few donors, limiting represented genetic and exposure-history diversity. Clonotype sharing among donors was expected to depend on sequencing depth.

Sequencing was performed on naive CD4+ T cells sorted from blood. As to subset: CD45RA+ positively selected. The origin of this receptor is a man aged 25-45 years in good health.

CDR3 region: CASSPTRLGDEQFF. For the CDR3, the DNA is TGTGCCAGCAGTCCGACTAGGCTAGGCGATGAGCAGTTCTTC. V is TRBV27 and J is TRBJ2-1, with D tentatively TRBD2 (6 bases). V was clipped by 5 bases and J by 8 bases, with 16 bases between them. CDR1 MNHEY and CDR2 SMNVEV come from the germline V gene (reference sequence). This CDR3 has 14 amino acids.